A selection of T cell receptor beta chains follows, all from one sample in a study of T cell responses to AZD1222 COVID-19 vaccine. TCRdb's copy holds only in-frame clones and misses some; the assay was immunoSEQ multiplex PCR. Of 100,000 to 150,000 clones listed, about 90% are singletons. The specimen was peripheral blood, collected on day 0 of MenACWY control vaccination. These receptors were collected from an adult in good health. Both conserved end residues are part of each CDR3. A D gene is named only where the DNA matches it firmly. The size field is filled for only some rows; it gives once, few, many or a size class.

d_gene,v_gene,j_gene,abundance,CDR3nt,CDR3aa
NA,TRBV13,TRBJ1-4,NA,TGTGCCAGCAGCTTATGGTCGGGGTCGCCGGAAAAACTGTTTTTT,CASSLWSGSPEKLFF
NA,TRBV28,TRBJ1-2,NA,TGTGCCAGCAGTTCCCTGGGGTTACGGTATGGCTACACCTTC,CASSSLGLRYGYTF
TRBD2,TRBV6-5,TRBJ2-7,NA,TGTGCCAGCAGAGCCACTAGCGGGGCGCCCTACGAGCAGTACTTC,CASRATSGAPYEQYF
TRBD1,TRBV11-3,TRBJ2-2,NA,TGTGCCAGCAGCTTGGACAGGGGAAACACCGGGGAGCTGTTTTTT,CASSLDRGNTGELFF
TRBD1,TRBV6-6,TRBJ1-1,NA,TGTGCCAGCAGCGGACAGGGGCATAACACTGAAGCTTTCTTT,CASSGQGHNTEAFF
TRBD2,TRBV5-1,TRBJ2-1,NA,TGCGCCAGCAGCGAAATCATAGCGGGGGGCTCCTACAATGAGCAGTTCTTC,CASSEIIAGGSYNEQFF
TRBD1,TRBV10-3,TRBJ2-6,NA,TGTGCCACCCTCGGGACAGTGATCTCTGGGGCCAACGTCCTGACTTTC,CATLGTVISGANVLTF
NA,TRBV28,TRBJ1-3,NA,TGTGCCAGCAGTTTAGGGGGAAACACCATATATTTT,CASSLGGNTIYF
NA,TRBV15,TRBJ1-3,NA,TGTGCCACCAGCAGCGTACAGGGAAGAGGAAACACCATATATTTT,CATSSVQGRGNTIYF
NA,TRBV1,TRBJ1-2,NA,TGCACCAGCAGCCAAGACAGGGGGCCGGCTCTTGGAGATAACTATGGCTACACCTTC,CTSSQDRGPALGDNYGYTF
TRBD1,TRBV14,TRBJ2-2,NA,TGTGCCAGCAGCCAGGGACAGGGCGGCACCGGGGAGCTGTTTTTT,CASSQGQGGTGELFF
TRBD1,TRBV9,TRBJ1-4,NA,TGTGCCAGCAGCGTAGATCCCAGGGGGCATGAAAAACTGTTTTTT,CASSVDPRGHEKLFF
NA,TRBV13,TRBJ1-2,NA,TGTGCCAGCAGCGCCGGACCCCGGACCGATACTAACTATGGCTACACCTTC,CASSAGPRTDTNYGYTF
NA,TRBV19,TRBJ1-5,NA,TGTGCCAGTAGTATAATTAAAACAGGACCCGGGAGTCAGCCCCAGCATTTT,CASSIIKTGPGSQPQHF
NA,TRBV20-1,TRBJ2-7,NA,TGCAGTGCTAGTCCAGATCGACCCTACGAGCAGTACTTC,CSASPDRPYEQYF
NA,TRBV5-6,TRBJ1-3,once,TGTGCCAGCAGCTTGTACGGCTCTGGAAACACCATATATTTT,CASSLYGSGNTIYF
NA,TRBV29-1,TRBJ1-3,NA,TGCAGCGTTGCCCCGGCAGACCAGCTGGTTGGCACCATATATTTT,CSVAPADQLVGTIYF
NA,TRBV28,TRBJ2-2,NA,TGTGCCAGCAGTTTAGCGGGTGCGAACACCGGGGAGCTGTTTTTT,CASSLAGANTGELFF
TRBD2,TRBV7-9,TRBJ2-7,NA,TGTGCCAGCAGCGAGGAGCGGGAGTGGTACGAGCAGTACTTC,CASSEEREWYEQYF
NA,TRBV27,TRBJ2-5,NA,TGTGCCAGCAGTCCGTACGACAGGCCCCAAGAGACCCAGTACTTC,CASSPYDRPQETQYF
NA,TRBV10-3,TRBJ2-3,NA,TGTGCCATCAGGGGGGGTCAGAACACAGATACGCAGTATTTT,CAIRGGQNTDTQYF
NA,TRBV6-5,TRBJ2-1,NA,TGTGCCAGTTTACCGCGGGCGATCTACAATGAGCAGTTCTTC,CASLPRAIYNEQFF